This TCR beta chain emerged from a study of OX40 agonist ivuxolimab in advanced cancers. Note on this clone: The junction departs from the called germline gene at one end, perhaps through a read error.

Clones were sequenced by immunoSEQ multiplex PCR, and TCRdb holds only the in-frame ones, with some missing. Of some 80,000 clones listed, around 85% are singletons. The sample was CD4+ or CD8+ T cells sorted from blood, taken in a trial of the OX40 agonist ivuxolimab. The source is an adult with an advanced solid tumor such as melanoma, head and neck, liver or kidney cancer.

The DNA for the CDR3 is TGTGCTAGCAGCTTAGTGCCTAGCCCTGGCAATGAGCAGTTCTTC. This gives the protein CASSLVPSPGNEQFF. The chain links TRBV7-7 to TRBJ2-1, with a weak D call TRBD2 (5 bases). CDR1 is SSHAT, CDR2 FNYEAQ, per germline (reference sequence). The CDR3 has 15 residues.